This T cell receptor beta chain was sequenced for a study of CD8+CD57+ T cells in acquired aplastic anemia. Study conclusions and caveats: No significant difference in CD8+ Simpson's diversity was found between patients and controls.

CDR3 and TCR beta VDJ profiling relied on genomic DNA as the template. MiXCR, run by TCRdb on the reads, gives a single entry per CDR3 protein. The sample yields under 250,000 distinct CDR3 sequences, 34% seen once. This clonotype was found many times. Its antigen is undetermined. The V and J ends lost 5 bases and 1 base respectively, with 8 bases between them. The CDR3 consists of 13 residues. Germline V CDR1 and CDR2: SEHNR, FQNEAQ (reference sequence). Sequenced: sorted CD4+, CD8+, or CD8+CD57+ T cells (not recorded which) from PBMCs. V and J are TRBV7-9 and TRBJ1-1; D is uncertain. The TCR comes from a human donor in good health, serving as a control. CDR3 region: CASSASKNTEAFF. The DNA of the CDR3 is TGTGCCAGCAGCGCTTCGAAGAACACTGAAGCTTTCTTT.